This T cell receptor (beta chain) is drawn from a study of CXCR3-negative and CXCR3-positive naive CD8 T cells. A note on this clonotype: Its antigen is not identified.

Regarding the study as a whole: Naive cells used TRBV-TRBJ genes in much the same way whether CXCR3-negative or CXCR3-positive; memory cells did not. Greater hydrophobicity was found in TRB CDR3s of CXCR3-positive naive cells than of CXCR3-negative naive cells. In both naive subsets diversity was comparably high, whereas memory CD8+ cells showed much lower diversity.

The CDR3 covers 13 residues. Germline loops: CDR1 SGHAT, CDR2 FQNNGV. The method, 5' RACE with UMI labels, was used to prepare the TRB cDNA libraries. TCRdb re-called the 5' RACE reads and gives one entry per CDR3 protein, without DNA. The sample includes some 64,000 distinct CDR3 sequences. V gene TRBV11-2 combines with J gene TRBJ1-5. The sample comprised naive CXCR3+ CD8+ T cells from blood. Subset specified: CD45RO-CCR7+CD27+CD95- naive CD8+ T cells expressing CXCR3 (TNR3+). The sequence came from a human donor in good health. Some clones in this sample may be carry-over from other donors' samples. CDR3 protein: CASSLAAWQPQHF.